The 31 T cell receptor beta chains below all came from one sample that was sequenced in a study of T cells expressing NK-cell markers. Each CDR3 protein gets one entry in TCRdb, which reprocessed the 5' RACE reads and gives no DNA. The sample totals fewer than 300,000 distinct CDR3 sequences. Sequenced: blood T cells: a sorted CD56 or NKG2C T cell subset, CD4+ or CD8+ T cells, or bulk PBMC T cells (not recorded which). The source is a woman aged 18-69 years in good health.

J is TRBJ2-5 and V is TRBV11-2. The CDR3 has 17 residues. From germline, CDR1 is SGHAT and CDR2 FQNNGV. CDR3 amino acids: CASSLSFGGERGETQYF. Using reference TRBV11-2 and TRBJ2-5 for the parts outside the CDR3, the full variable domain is EAGVAQSPRYKIIEKRQSVAFWCNPISGHATLYWYQQILGQGPKLLIQFQNNGVVDDSQLPKDRFSAERLKGVDSTLKIQPAKLEDSAVYLCASSLSFGGERGETQYFGPGTRLLVL.

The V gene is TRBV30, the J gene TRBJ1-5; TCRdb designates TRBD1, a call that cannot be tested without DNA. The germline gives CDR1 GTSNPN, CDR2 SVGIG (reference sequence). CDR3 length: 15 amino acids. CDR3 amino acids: CAWSPRGIGNQPQHF.

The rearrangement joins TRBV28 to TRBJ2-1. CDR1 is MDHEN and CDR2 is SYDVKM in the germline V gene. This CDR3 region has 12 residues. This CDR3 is CASTLGYNEQFF. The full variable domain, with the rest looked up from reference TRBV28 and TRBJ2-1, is DVKVTQSSRYLVKRTGEKVFLECVQDMDHENMFWYRQDPGLGLRLIYFSYDVKMKEKGDIPEGYSVSREKKERFSLILESASTNQTSMYLCASTLGYNEQFFGPGTRLTVL.

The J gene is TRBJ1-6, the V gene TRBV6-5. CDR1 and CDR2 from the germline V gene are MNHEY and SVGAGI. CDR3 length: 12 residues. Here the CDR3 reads CASREQNSPLHF.

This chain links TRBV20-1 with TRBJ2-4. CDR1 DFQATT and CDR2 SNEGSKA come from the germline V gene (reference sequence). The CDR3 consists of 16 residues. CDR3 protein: CSARTLLGRGKNIQYF.

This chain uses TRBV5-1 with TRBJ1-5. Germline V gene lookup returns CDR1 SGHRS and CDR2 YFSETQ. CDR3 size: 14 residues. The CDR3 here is CASSLGLGSKPQHF.

The CDR3: CASSLKGTALNTEAFF. The rearrangement links TRBV12-3 or TRBV12-4 to TRBJ1-1; the D call of TRBD1 rests on TCRdb alone, since no DNA is present to check it. The CDR3 is 16 amino acids.

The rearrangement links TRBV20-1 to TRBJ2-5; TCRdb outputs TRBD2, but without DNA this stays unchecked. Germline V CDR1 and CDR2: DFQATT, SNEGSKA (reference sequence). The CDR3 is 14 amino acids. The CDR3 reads CSGWARGGQETQYF.

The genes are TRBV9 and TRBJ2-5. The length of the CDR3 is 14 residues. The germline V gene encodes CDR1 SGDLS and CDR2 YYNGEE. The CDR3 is CASSVSGNQETQYF.

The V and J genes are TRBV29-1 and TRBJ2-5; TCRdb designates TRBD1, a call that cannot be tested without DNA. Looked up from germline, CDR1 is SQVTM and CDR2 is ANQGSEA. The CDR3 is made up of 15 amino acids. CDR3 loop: CSVEEYRSREETQYF.

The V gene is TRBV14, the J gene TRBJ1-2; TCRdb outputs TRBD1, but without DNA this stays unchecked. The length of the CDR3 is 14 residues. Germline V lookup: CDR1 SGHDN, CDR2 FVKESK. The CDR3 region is CASSQDLRGAGYTF.

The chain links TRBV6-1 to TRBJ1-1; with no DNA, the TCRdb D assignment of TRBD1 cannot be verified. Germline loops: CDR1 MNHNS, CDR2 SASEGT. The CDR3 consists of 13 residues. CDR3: CASSRDRDTEAFF.

CDR3 in amino acids: CASSPDRGATNEKLFF. This sequence joins TRBV18 and TRBJ1-4. The CDR3 is 16 residues long. Germline-derived CDR1 and CDR2 are KGHSH and LQKENI.

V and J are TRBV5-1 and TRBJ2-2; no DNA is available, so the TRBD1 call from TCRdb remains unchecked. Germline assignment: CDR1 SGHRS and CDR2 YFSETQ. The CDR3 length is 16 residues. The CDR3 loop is CASSSSLQGYTGELFF. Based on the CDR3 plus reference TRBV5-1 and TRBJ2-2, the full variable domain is KAGVTQTPRYLIKTRGQQVTLSCSPISGHRSVSWYQQTPGQGLQFLFEYFSETQRNKGNFPGRFSGRQFSNSRSEMNVSTLELGDSALYLCASSSSLQGYTGELFFGEGSRLTVL.

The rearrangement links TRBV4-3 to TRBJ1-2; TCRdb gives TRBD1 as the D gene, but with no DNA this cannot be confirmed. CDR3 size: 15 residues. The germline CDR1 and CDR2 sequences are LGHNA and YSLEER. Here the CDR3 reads CASSQVWTGAYGYTF.

The CDR3 sequence: CASSYGRPQYF. The V gene is TRBV6-2 or TRBV6-3, the J gene TRBJ2-3; with no DNA, the TCRdb D assignment of TRBD2 cannot be verified. The CDR3 is 11 residues long. Germline-derived CDR1 and CDR2 are MNHEY and SVGEGT.

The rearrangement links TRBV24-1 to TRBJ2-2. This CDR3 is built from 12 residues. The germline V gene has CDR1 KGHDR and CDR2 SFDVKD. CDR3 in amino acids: CATSDLSGELFF.

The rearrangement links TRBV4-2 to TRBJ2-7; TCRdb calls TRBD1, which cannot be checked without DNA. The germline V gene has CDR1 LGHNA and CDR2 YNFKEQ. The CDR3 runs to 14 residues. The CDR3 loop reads CASSVRDRLYEQYF.

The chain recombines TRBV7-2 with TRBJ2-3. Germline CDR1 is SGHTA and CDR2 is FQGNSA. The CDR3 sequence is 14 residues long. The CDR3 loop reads CASSLSGRTDTQYF.

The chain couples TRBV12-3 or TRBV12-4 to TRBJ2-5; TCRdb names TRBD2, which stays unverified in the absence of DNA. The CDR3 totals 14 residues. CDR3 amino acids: CASRYTGTKETQYF.

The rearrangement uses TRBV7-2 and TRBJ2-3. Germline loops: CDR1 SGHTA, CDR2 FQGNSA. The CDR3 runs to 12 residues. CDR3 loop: CASSLDEDTQYF.

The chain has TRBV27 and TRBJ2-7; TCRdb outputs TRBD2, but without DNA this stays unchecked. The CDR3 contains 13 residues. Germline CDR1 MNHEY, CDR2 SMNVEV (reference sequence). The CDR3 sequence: CASSLLGTDEQYF.

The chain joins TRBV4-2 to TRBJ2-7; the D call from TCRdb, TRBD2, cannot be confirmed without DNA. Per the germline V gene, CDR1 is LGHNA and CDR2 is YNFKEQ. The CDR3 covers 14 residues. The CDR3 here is CASSRGLAADEQYF.

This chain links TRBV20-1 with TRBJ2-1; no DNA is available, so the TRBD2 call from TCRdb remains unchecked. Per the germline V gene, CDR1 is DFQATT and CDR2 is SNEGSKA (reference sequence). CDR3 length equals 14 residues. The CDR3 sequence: CSAPGLAGANEQFF.

This CDR3 reads CAISEVGSAGANVLTF. The chain employs TRBV10-3 and TRBJ2-6. The CDR3 totals 16 residues. Germline-derived CDR1 and CDR2 are ENHRY and SYGVKD.

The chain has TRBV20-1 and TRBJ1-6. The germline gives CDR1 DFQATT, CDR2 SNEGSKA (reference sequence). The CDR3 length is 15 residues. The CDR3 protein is CSARGGVRIWSPLHF.

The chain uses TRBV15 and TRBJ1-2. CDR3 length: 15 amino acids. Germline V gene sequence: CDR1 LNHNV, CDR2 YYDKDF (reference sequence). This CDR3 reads CATRDTHLANYGYTF.

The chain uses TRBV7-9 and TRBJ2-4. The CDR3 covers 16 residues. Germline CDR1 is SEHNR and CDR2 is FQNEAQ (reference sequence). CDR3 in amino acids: CASSSRAGLAKNIQYF. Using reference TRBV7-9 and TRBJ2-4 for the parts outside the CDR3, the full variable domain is DTGVSQNPRHKITKRGQNVTFRCDPISEHNRLYWYRQTLGQGPEFLTYFQNEAQLEKSRLLSDRFSAERPKGSFSTLEIQRTEQGDSAMYLCASSSRAGLAKNIQYFGAGTRLSVL.

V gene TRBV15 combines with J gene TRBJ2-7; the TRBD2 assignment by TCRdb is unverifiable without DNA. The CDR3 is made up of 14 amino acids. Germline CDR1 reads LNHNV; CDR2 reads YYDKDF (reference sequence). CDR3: CATSRDLAGDEQYF. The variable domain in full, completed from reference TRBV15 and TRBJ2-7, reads DAMVIQNPRYQVTQFGKPVTLSCSQTLNHNVMYWYQQKSSQAPKLLFHYYDKDFNNEADTPDNFQSRRPNTSFCFLDIRSPGLGDTAMYLCATSRDLAGDEQYFGPGTRLTVT.

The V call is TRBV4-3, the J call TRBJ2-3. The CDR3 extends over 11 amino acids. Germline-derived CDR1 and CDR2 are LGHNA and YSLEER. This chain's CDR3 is CAPASTYTQYF.

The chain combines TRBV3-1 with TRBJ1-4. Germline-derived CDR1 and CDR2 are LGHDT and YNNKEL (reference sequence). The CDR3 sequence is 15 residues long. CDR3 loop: CASSQVQMGNEKLFF.